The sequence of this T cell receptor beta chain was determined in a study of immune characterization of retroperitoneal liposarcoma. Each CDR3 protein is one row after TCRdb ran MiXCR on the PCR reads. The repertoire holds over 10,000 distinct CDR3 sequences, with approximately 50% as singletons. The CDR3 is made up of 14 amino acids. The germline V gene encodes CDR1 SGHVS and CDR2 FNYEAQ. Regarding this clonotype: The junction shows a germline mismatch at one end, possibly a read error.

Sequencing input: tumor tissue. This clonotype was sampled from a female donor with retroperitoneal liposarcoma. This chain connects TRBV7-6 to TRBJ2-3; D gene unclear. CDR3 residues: CASSLRERADTQYF. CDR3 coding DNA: TGTGCTAGCAGCTTACGAGAGCGTGCAGATACGCAGTATTTT.